This T cell receptor beta chain was recovered during a study of regulatory T cells in long-lasting Graves disease. This clonotype was found many times. According to the study, TCR beta libraries were built with iRepertoire HTBI primers and CDR3-region Arm-PCR. MiXCR, run by TCRdb on the multiplex PCR reads, gives a single entry per CDR3 protein. The sample yields some 250,000 distinct CDR3 sequences, more than 15% seen once. Documented time point: newly diagnosed GD, antithyroid drugs for less than 3 months. The TCR library was prepared using RNA isolated from PBMCs. Graves' disease diagnosis followed American Thyroid Association guidelines. Recruitment took place at an endocrinology department in Xi'an, China. These data also featured in a second study, about T cells in Graves' hyperthyroidism and ophthalmopathy. This second study says: Within blood appeared most thyroid clonotypes that had expanded above 0.001. The model foresaw ophthalmopathy a median approximately 6.1 months prior to onset.

The sample was peripheral blood mononuclear cells (PBMCs), taken at new diagnosis, from a patient treated with antithyroid drugs. The sequence came from a woman between 25 and 40 years old with Graves disease.

The CDR3 DNA reads as TGTGCCAGCAGTGAATTTCTGACCGAGAATCAGCCCCAGCATTTT. Translating gives CASSEFLTENQPQHF. The chain is built from TRBV6-1 and TRBJ1-5; no clear D gene. Germline CDR1 and CDR2: MNHNS and SASEGT. The V end lost 2 bases, the J end lost 4 bases, and 12 bases lay between the germline ends. The CDR3 totals 15 residues.